This T cell receptor beta chain was profiled in a study of shared clonotypes between healthy human individuals. In the authors' workflow: Sequence data from immunoSEQ were junction-only and lacked quality scores; consequently, filtering differed. Sequencing was performed with immunoSEQ multiplex PCR; in TCRdb, only in-frame clones are kept and a portion is missing. V, J and clone size are taken as reported in that table, and D and trimming were inferred from the DNA itself. Found here are under 1,100,000 clones, under 80% of them singletons; the top ten hold approximately 1.5%. The CDR3 consists of 14 residues. Deletions cut 8 bases from V and 2 bases from J, with 17 bases between. Per the germline V gene, CDR1 is SQVTM and CDR2 is ANQGSEA. Donors, healthy HIV-negative adults, lacked recent acute infections or vaccinations. CD45RA+ naive and CD45RA-negative memory subsets were separated from CD4+ cells.

Sequencing was carried out using memory CD4+ T cells sorted from blood. Stated subset: CD45RA-negative fraction. The rearrangement joins TRBV29-1 to TRBJ2-3; D possibly corresponds to TRBD1 (6 bases). This TCR was sampled from a man between 18 and 35 years old in good health. The CDR3 sequence is CSLQTGLPTDTQYF. The CDR3 bases are TGCAGCTTACAGACAGGTCTACCCACAGATACGCAGTATTTT.